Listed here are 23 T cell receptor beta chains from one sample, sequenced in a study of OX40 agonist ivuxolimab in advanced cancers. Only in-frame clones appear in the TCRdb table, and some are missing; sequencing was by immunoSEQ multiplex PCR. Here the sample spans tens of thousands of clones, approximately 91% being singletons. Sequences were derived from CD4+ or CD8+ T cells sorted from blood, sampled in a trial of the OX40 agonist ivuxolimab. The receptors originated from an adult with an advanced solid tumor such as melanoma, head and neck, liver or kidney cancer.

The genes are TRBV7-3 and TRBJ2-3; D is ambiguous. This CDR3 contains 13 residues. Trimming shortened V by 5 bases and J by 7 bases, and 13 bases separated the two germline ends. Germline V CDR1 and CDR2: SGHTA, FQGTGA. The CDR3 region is CASSPETPNTQYF. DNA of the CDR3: TGTGCCAGCAGCCCCGAGACCCCCAATACGCAGTATTTT. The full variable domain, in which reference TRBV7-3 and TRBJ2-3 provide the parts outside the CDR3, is GAGVSQTPSNKVTEKGKYVELRCDPISGHTALYWYRQSLGQGPEFLIYFQGTGAADDSGLPNDRFFAVRPEGSVSTLKIQRTERGDSAVYLCASSPETPNTQYFGPGTRLTVL.

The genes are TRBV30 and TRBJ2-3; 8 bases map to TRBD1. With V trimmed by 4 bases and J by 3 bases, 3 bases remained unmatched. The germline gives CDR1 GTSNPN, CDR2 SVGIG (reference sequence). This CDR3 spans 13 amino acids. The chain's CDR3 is CAWTGGRTDTQYF. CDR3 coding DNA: TGTGCCTGGACAGGGGGCCGGACAGATACGCAGTATTTT. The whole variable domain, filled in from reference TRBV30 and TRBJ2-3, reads SQTIHQWPATLVQPVGSPLSLECTVEGTSNPNLYWYRQAAGRGLQLLFYSVGIGQISSEVPQNLSASRPQDRQFILSSKKLLLSDSGFYLCAWTGGRTDTQYFGPGTRLTVL.

The chain's CDR3 is CASSLSDRGTEAFF. The CDR3 bases are TGTGCCAGCAGTTTATCGGACAGGGGGACTGAAGCTTTCTTT. The chain links TRBV27 to TRBJ1-1; 10 bases are shared with TRBD1. The CDR3 totals 14 residues. V dropped 0 bases and J dropped 5; count of bases not matched to a gene: 0. Germline V gene data show CDR1 as MNHEY and CDR2 as SMNVEV (reference sequence).

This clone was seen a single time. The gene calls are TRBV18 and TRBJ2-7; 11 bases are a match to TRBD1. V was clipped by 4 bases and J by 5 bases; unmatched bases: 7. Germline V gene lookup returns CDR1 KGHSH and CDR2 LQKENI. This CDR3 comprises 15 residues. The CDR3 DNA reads TGTGCCAGCTCACACCGGGACAGGGGGTGGGACGAGCAGTACTTC. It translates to CASSHRDRGWDEQYF.

The CDR3 here is CASSPGQLTEAFF. The CDR3 DNA sequence: TGTGCCAGCAGCCCGGGACAGCTCACTGAAGCTTTCTTT. This chain links TRBV9 with TRBJ1-1; 7 bases fit TRBD1. This CDR3 has 13 amino acids. V lost 4 bases, J lost 4 bases, and 4 bases stayed unmatched. Germline V gene data show CDR1 as SGDLS and CDR2 as YYNGEE.

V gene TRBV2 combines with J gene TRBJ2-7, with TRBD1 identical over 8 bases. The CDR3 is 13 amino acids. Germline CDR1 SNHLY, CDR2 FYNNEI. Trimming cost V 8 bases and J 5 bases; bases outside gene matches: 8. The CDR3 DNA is TGTGCCAGCCTGAAGGACAGGGTCCACGAGCAGTACTTC. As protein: CASLKDRVHEQYF. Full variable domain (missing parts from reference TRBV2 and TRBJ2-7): EPEVTQTPSHQVTQMGQEVILRCVPISNHLYFYWYRQILGQKVEFLVSFYNNEISEKSEIFDDQFSVERPDGSNFTLKIRSTKLEDSAMYFCASLKDRVHEQYFGPGTRLTVT.

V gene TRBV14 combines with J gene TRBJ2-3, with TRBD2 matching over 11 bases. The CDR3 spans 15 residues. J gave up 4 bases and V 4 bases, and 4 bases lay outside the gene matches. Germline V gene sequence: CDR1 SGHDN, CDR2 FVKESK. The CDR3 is CASSRLAGGSDTQYF. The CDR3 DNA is TGTGCCAGCAGCCGCCTAGCGGGAGGCTCAGATACGCAGTATTTT.

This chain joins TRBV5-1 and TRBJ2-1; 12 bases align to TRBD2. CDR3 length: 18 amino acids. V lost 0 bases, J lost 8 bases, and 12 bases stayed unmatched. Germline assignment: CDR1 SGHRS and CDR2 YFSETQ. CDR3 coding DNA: TGCGCCAGCAGCTTGGAGGGTAAGATGACTAGCGGGAGTTATGAGCAGTTCTTC. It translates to CASSLEGKMTSGSYEQFF.

The CDR3 here is CASKTGDWLETQYF. The CDR3 nucleotides are TGTGCCAGCAAAACCGGGGACTGGCTAGAGACCCAGTACTTC. The rearrangement joins TRBV2 to TRBJ2-5, with D tentatively TRBD2 (6 bases). Deletions cut 7 bases from V and 4 bases from J, with 16 bases between. CDR3 size: 14 residues. From germline, CDR1 is SNHLY and CDR2 FYNNEI.

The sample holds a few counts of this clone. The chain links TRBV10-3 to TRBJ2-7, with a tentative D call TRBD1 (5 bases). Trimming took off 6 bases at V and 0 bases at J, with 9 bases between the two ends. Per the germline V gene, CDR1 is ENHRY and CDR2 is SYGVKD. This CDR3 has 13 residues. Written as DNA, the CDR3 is TGTGCCATCAGCAGACAGAGCTCCTACGAGCAGTACTTC. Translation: CAISRQSSYEQYF.

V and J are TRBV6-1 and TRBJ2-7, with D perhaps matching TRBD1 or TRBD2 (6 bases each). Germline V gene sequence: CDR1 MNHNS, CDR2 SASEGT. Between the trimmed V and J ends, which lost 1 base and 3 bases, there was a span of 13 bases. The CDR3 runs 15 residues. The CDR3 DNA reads TGTGCCAGCAGTGAAGAACGGGGGCGAGTCTACGAGCAGTACTTC. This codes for CASSEERGRVYEQYF.

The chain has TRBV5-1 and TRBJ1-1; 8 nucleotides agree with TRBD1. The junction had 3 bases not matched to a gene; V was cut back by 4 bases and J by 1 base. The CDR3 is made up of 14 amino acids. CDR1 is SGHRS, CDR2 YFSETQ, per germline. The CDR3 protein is CASSRGQGNTEAFF. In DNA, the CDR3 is TGCGCCAGCAGCCGTGGACAGGGGAACACTGAAGCTTTCTTT.

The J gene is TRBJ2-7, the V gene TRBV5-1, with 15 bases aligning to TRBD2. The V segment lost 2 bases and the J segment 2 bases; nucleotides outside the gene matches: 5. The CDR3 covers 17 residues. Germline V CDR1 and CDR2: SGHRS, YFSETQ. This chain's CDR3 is CASSLGLAGGPPYEQYF. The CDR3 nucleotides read TGCGCCAGCAGCTTAGGACTAGCGGGAGGGCCGCCCTACGAGCAGTACTTC.

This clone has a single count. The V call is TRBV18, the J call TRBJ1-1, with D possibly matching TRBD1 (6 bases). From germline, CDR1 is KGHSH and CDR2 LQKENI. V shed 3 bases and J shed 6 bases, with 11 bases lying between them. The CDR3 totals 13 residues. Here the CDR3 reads CASSPQQGAEAFF. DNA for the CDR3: TGTGCCAGCTCACCCCAACAGGGCGCTGAAGCTTTCTTT.

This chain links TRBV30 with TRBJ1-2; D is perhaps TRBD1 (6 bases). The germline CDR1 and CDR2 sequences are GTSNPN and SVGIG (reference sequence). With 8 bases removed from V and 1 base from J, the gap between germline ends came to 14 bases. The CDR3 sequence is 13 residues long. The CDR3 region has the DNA TGTGCCGGGGGGACACGACTTAACTATGGCTACACCTTC. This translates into CAGGTRLNYGYTF.

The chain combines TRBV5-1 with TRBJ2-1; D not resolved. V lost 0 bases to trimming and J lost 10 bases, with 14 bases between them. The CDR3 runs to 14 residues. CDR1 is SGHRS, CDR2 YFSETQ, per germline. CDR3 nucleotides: TGCGCCAGCAGCTTGGGTTTTGGCCAACGGGAGCAGTTCTTC. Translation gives CASSLGFGQREQFF.

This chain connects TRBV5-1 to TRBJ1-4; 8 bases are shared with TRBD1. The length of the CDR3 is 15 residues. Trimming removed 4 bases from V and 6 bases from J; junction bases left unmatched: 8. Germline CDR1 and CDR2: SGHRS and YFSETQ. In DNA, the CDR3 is TGCGCCAGCAGCCCCAGGGGGCACACCGATGAAAAACTGTTTTTT. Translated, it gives CASSPRGHTDEKLFF.

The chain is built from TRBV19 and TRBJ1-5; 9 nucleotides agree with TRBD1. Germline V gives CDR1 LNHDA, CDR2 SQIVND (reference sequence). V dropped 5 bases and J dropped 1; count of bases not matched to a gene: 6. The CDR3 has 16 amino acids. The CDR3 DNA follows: TGTGCCAGTAGTCCTATCGGACAGGGGAGCAATCAGCCCCAGCATTTT. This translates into CASSPIGQGSNQPQHF.

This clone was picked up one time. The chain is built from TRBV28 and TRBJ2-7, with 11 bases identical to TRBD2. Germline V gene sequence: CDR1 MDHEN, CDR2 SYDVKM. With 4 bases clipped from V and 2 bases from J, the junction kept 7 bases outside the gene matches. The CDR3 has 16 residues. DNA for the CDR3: TGTGCCAGCAGTTCCGTTAGCGGGAGGGACCCCTACGAGCAGTACTTC. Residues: CASSSVSGRDPYEQYF.

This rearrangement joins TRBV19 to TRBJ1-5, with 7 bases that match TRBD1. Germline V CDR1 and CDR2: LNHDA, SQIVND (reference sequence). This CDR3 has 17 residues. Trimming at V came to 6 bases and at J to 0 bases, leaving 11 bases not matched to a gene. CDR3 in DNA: TGTGCCAGTAGACCACCGGGACAGAGTTTTAGCAATCAGCCCCAGCATTTT. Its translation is CASRPPGQSFSNQPQHF.

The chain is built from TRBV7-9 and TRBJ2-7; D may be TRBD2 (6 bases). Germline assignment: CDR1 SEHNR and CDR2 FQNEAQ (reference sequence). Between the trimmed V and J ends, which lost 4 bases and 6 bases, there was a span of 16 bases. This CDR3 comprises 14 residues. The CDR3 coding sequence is TGTGCCAGCAGCTCCGGGGGTCCTCCTGGCGAGCAGTACTTC. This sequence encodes CASSSGGPPGEQYF.

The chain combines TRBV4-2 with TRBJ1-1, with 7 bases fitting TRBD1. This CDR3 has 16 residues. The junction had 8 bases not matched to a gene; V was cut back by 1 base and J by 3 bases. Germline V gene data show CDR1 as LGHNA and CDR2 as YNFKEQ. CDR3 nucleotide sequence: TGTGCCAGCAGCCAAGTGGGGACAGCAGCCTACACTGAAGCTTTCTTT. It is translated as CASSQVGTAAYTEAFF.

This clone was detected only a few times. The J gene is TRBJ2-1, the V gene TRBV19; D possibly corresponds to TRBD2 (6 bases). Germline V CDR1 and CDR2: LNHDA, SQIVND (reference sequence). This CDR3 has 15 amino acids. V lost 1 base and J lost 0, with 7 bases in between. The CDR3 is CASSIAGSSYNEQFF. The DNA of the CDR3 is TGTGCCAGTAGTATAGCCGGGAGCTCCTACAATGAGCAGTTCTTC.